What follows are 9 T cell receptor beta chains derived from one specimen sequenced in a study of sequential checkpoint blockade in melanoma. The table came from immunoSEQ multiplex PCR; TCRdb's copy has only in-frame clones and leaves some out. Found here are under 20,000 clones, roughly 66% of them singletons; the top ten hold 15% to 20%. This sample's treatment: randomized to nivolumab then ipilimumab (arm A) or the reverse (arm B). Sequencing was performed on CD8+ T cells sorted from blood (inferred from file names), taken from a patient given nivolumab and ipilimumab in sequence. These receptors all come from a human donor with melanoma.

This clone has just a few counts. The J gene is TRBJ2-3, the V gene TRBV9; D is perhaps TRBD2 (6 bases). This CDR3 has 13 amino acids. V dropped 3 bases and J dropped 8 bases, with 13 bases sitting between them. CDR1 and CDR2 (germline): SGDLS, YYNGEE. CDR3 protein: CASSGPRRGTQYF. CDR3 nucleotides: TGTGCCAGCAGCGGACCTAGGAGGGGTACGCAGTATTTT.

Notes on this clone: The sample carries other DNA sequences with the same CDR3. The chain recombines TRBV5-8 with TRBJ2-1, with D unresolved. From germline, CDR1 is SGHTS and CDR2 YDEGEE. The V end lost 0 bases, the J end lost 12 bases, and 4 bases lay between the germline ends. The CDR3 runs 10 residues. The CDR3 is CASSLGRQFF. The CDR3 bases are TGTGCCAGCAGCTTGGGGAGGCAGTTCTTC.

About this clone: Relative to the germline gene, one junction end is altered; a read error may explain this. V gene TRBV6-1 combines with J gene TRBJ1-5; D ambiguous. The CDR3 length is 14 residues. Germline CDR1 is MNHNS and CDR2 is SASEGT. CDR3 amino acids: CATSDLSINQPQHF. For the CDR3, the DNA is TGTGCCACCAGTGATTTGTCCATCAATCAGCCCCAGCATTTT.

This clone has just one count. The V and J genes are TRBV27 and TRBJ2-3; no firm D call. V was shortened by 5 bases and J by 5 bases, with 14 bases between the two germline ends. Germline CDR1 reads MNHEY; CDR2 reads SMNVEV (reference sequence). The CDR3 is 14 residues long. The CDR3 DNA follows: TGTGCCAGCAGTCCCGGGTCCATGGGAGATACGCAGTATTTT. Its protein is CASSPGSMGDTQYF.

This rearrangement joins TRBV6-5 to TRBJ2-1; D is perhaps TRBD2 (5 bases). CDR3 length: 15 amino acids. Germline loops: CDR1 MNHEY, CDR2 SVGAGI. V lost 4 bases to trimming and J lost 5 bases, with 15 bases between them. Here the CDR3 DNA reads TGTGCCAGCAGTTCCGTAATGCGGGTCGACAATGAGCAGTTCTTC. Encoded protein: CASSSVMRVDNEQFF.

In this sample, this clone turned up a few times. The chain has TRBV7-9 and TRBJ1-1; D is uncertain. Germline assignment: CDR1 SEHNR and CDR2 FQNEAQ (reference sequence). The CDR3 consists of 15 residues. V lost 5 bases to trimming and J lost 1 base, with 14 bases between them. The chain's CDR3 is CASSVASGTNTEAFF. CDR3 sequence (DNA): TGTGCCAGCAGCGTCGCTTCAGGTACGAACACTGAAGCTTTCTTT. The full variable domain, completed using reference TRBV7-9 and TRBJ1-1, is DTGVSQNPRHKITKRGQNVTFRCDPISEHNRLYWYRQTLGQGPEFLTYFQNEAQLEKSRLLSDRFSAERPKGSFSTLEIQRTEQGDSAMYLCASSVASGTNTEAFFGQGTRLTVV.

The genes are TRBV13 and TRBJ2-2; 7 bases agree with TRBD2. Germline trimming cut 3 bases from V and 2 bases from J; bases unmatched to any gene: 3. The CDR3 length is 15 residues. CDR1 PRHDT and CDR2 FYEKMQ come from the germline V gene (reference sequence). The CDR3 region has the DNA TGTGCCAGCAGCTTTCGCGGGGGAAACACCGGGGAGCTGTTTTTT. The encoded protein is CASSFRGGNTGELFF.

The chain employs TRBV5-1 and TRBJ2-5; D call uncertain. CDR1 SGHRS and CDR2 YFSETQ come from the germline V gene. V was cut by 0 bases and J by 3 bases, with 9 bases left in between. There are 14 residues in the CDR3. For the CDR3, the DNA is TGCGCCAGCAGCTTGGGTGACTGGGAAGAGACCCAGTACTTC. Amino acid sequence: CASSLGDWEETQYF.

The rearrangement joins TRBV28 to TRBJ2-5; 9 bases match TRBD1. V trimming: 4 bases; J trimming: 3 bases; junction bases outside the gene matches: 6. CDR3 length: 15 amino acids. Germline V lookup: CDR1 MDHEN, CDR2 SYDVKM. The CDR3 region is CASSSRDRAEETQYF. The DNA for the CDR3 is TGTGCCAGCAGTTCCCGGGACAGGGCAGAAGAGACCCAGTACTTC. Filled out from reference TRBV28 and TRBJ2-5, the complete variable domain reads DVKVTQSSRYLVKRTGEKVFLECVQDMDHENMFWYRQDPGLGLRLIYFSYDVKMKEKGDIPEGYSVSREKKERFSLILESASTNQTSMYLCASSSRDRAEETQYFGPGTRLLVL.